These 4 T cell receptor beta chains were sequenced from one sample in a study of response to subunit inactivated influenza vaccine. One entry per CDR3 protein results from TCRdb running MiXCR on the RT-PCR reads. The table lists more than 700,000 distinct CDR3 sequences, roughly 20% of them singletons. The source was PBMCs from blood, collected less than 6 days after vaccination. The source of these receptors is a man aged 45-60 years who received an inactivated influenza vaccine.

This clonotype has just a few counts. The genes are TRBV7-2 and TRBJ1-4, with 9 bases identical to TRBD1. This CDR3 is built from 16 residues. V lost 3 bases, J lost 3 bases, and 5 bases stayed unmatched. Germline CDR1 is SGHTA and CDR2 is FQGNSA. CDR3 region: CASSFGGQGANEKLFF. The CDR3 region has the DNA TGTGCCAGCAGCTTCGGGGGACAGGGTGCTAATGAAAAACTGTTTTTT.

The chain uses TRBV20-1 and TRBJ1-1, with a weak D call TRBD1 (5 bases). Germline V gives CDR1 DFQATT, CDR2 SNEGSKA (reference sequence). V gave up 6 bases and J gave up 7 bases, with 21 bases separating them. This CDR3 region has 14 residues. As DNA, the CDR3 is TGCAGTGCCTGGGACGCTCAAGGGGACCATGAAGCTTTCTTT. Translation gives CSAWDAQGDHEAFF.

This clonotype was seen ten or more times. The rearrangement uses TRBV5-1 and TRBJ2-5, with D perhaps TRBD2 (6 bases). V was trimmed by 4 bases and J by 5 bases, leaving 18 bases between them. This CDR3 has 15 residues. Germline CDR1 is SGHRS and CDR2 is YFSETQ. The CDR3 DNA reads TGCGCCAGCAGCACTGTGGTGCGGGGCGGGGAGACCCAGTACTTC. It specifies CASSTVVRGGETQYF.

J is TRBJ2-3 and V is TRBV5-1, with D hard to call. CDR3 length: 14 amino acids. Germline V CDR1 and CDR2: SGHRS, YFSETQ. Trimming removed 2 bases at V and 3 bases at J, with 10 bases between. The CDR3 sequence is CASSFAELTDTQYF. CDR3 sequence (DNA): TGCGCCAGCAGCTTTGCGGAGTTAACAGATACGCAGTATTTT.